These 22 T cell receptor beta chains originate from one sample sequenced in a study of CXCR3-negative and CXCR3-positive naive CD8 T cells. The authors prepared UMI-labeled TRB cDNA libraries by 5' RACE. TCRdb reprocessed the 5' RACE reads, keeping one entry per CDR3 protein, no DNA. Its clone listing holds about 26,000 distinct CDR3 sequences. The sequenced sample consisted of naive CXCR3- CD8+ T cells from blood. Noted subset: CD45RO-CCR7+CD27+CD95- naive CD8+ T cells lacking CXCR3 (TNR3-). The receptor source for this set is a human donor in good health. Some clones in this sample may be carry-over from other donors' samples.

This rearrangement joins TRBV6-4 to TRBJ2-1. The CDR3 has 14 residues. CDR1 is MRHNA, CDR2 SNTAGT, per germline. The CDR3 sequence is CASSDDGEFEEQFF.

This rearrangement joins TRBV12-3 or TRBV12-4 to TRBJ2-3. There are 15 residues in the CDR3. The CDR3 here is CASSLAGFHADTQYF.

The V gene is TRBV29-1, the J gene TRBJ2-1. Germline CDR1 SQVTM, CDR2 ANQGSEA. The CDR3 spans 14 residues. Here the CDR3 reads CSAQETSSYNEQFF.

The chain links TRBV6-5 to TRBJ1-5; without DNA, the TCRdb call of TRBD1 cannot be checked. Germline V gives CDR1 MNHEY, CDR2 SVGAGI. The length of the CDR3 is 18 residues. The CDR3 is CASSYPDRGLKGNQPQHF.

The V and J genes are TRBV7-6 and TRBJ2-2. Germline CDR1 is SGHVS and CDR2 is FNYEAQ. This CDR3 is built from 13 residues. The CDR3 region is CASSLRETGELFF.

The J gene is TRBJ2-7, the V gene TRBV4-3; TCRdb reports TRBD1, a call that lacks DNA to check it against. Germline CDR1 LGHNA, CDR2 YSLEER. This CDR3 comprises 15 residues. CDR3 residues: CASSQEARVSDEQYF.

V and J are TRBV21-1 and TRBJ2-3; without DNA, the TCRdb call of TRBD1 cannot be checked. TRBV21-1 constitutes a pseudogene. This CDR3 comprises 17 residues. CDR3 sequence reads: CASRAIRDRAWGDTQYF.

The CDR3: CSVEAGQTAYEQYF. This rearrangement joins TRBV29-1 to TRBJ2-7; TCRdb names TRBD1, which stays unverified in the absence of DNA. The CDR3 runs to 14 residues. Germline CDR1 reads SQVTM; CDR2 reads ANQGSEA.

The chain employs TRBV29-1 and TRBJ2-5; checking the TCRdb D call of TRBD1 is not possible without DNA. The CDR3 runs 13 residues. Germline CDR1 and CDR2: SQVTM and ANQGSEA. The CDR3 region is CSVEGANQETQYF.

This chain uses TRBV29-1 with TRBJ2-1. Germline CDR1 and CDR2: SQVTM and ANQGSEA. The CDR3 loop spans 11 amino acids. The CDR3 spells CSVESYNEQFF.

Considering frequency, this clonotype is medium-sized. CDR3 protein: CASSYRLADEQYF. This chain uses TRBV5-1 with TRBJ2-7; there is no DNA to check the TCRdb D call of TRBD2. CDR1 is SGHRS and CDR2 is YFSETQ in the germline V gene. The CDR3 totals 13 residues.

V and J are TRBV29-1 and TRBJ2-7; TCRdb's assignment of TRBD1 cannot be checked, as there is no DNA. The CDR3 has 12 amino acids. Germline V lookup: CDR1 SQVTM, CDR2 ANQGSEA. The CDR3 is CSVGQSSYEQYF.

This clonotype shows up as medium-sized by frequency. The chain is built from TRBV4-3 and TRBJ2-7; TCRdb's D call of TRBD1 is untestable without DNA. Germline lookup yields CDR1 LGHNA and CDR2 YSLEER. CDR3 length: 14 residues. The CDR3 loop is CASSQDRGPWEQYF.

The chain is built from TRBV29-1 and TRBJ2-5; TCRdb returns TRBD2, unconfirmable since there is no DNA. This CDR3 region has 14 residues. The V gene's germline CDR1 is SQVTM and CDR2 ANQGSEA. CDR3 amino acids: CSVGLAGQQETQYF.

The rearrangement links TRBV29-1 to TRBJ2-7; absent DNA, TCRdb's TRBD1 call cannot be checked. Germline V CDR1 and CDR2: SQVTM, ANQGSEA. The CDR3 covers 12 residues. The CDR3 loop reads CSTRGATYEQYF.

The chain links TRBV14 to TRBJ1-6; as DNA is missing, the TRBD1 call by TCRdb cannot be tested. The CDR3 contains 14 residues. Germline V gene lookup returns CDR1 SGHDN and CDR2 FVKESK. The CDR3: CASSQRGDFSPLHF. Based on the CDR3 plus reference TRBV14 and TRBJ1-6, the full variable domain is EAGVTQFPSHSVIEKGQTVTLRCDPISGHDNLYWYRRVMGKEIKFLLHFVKESKQDESGMPNNRFLAERTGGTYSTLKVQPAELEDSGVYFCASSQRGDFSPLHFGNGTRLTVT.

The genes are TRBV5-1 and TRBJ2-5. The CDR3 length is 15 residues. Looked up from germline, CDR1 is SGHRS and CDR2 is YFSETQ. This chain's CDR3 is CASSLPRRYQETQYF. Full variable domain (outside the CDR3, taken from reference TRBV5-1 and TRBJ2-5): KAGVTQTPRYLIKTRGQQVTLSCSPISGHRSVSWYQQTPGQGLQFLFEYFSETQRNKGNFPGRFSGRQFSNSRSEMNVSTLELGDSALYLCASSLPRRYQETQYFGPGTRLLVL.

The CDR3 is CASSLTQGGQPQHF. The chain recombines TRBV27 with TRBJ1-5; TCRdb's D call of TRBD1 is untestable without DNA. CDR1 MNHEY and CDR2 SMNVEV come from the germline V gene (reference sequence). The CDR3 is 14 residues long.

The chain joins TRBV4-3 to TRBJ2-2; TCRdb outputs TRBD1, but without DNA this stays unchecked. The CDR3 is made up of 17 amino acids. Germline V gives CDR1 LGHNA, CDR2 YSLEER. The CDR3 loop is CASSQEVGQGSTGELFF.

CDR3 loop: CSVASGSGEIYNEQFF. V usage is TRBV29-1 and J usage is TRBJ2-1; TCRdb's D gene call, TRBD1, goes unchecked for lack of DNA. The CDR3 has 16 amino acids. Germline V gives CDR1 SQVTM, CDR2 ANQGSEA.

The chain carries TRBV27 and TRBJ1-5. CDR1 is MNHEY and CDR2 is SMNVEV in the germline V gene (reference sequence). The CDR3 has 14 residues. The CDR3 sequence: CASSLSVSNQPQHF.

The chain employs TRBV28 and TRBJ1-4; the D gene TCRdb calls, TRBD1, cannot be checked with no DNA. This CDR3 spans 18 amino acids. The germline V gene has CDR1 MDHEN and CDR2 SYDVKM. Here the CDR3 reads CASGLWGETVATNEKLFF.